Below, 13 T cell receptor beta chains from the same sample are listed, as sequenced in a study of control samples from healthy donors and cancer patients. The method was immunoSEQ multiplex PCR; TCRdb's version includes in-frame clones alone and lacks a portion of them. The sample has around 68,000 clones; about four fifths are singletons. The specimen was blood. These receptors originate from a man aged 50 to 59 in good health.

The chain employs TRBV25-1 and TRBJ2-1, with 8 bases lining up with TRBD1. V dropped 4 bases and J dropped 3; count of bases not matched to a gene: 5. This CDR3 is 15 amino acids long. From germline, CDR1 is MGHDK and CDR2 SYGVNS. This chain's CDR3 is CASSGDRILYNEQFF. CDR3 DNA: TGTGCCAGCAGTGGGGACAGGATCCTCTACAATGAGCAGTTCTTC.

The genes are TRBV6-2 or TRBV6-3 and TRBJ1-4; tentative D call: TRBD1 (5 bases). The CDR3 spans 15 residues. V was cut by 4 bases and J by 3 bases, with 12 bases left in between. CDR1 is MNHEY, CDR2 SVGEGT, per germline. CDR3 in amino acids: CASSSPGPANEKLFF. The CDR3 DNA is TGTGCCAGCAGTTCACCAGGGCCGGCTAATGAAAAACTGTTTTTT.

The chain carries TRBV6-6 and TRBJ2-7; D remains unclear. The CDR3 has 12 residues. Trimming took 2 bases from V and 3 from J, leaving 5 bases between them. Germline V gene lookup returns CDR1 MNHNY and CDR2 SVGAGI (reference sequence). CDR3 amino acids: CASSYGFYEQYF. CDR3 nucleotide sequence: TGTGCCAGCAGTTACGGGTTCTACGAGCAGTACTTC.

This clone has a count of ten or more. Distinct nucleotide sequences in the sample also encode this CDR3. CDR3 sequence: CASTPQGETQYF. DNA for the CDR3: TGTGCCAGCACCCCACAGGGGGAGACCCAGTACTTC. The rearrangement uses TRBV7-9 and TRBJ2-5; 7 nucleotides line up with TRBD1. The V gene's germline CDR1 is SEHNR and CDR2 FQNEAQ (reference sequence). With 7 bases clipped from V and 5 bases from J, the junction kept 4 bases outside the gene matches. This CDR3 is 12 amino acids long.

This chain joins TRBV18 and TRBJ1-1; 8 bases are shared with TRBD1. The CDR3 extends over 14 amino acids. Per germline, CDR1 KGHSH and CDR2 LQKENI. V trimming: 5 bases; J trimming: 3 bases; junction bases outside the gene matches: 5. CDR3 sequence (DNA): TGTGCCAGCTCATCGGACAGGGTATACACTGAAGCTTTCTTT. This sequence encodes CASSSDRVYTEAFF.

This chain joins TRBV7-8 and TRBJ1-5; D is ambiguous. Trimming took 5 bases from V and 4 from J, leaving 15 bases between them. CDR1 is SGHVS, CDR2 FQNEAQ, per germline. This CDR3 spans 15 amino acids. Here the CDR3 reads CASSPSVAGNQPQHF. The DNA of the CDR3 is TGTGCCAGCAGCCCATCAGTAGCGGGAAATCAGCCCCAGCATTTT.

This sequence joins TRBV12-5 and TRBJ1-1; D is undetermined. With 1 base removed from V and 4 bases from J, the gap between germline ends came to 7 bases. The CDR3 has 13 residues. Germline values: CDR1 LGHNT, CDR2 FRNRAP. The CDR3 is CASGLAMSTEAFF. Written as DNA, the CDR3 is TGTGCTAGTGGTTTGGCGATGAGCACTGAAGCTTTCTTT. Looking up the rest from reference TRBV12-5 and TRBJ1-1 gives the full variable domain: DARVTQTPRHKVTEMGQEVTMRCQPILGHNTVFWYRQTMMQGLELLAYFRNRAPLDDSGMPKDRFSAEMPDATLATLKIQPSEPRDSAVYFCASGLAMSTEAFFGQGTRLTVV.

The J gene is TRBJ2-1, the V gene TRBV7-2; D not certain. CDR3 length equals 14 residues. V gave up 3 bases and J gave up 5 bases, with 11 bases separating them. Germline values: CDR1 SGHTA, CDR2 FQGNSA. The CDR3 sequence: CASSLVRFNNEQFF. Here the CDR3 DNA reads TGTGCCAGCAGCTTGGTACGGTTCAACAATGAGCAGTTCTTC.

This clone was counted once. The CDR3 DNA sequence: TGTGCCAGCAGCCCCTCGGGACAGCGCTACGAGCAGTACTTC. Translated: CASSPSGQRYEQYF. The chain links TRBV3-1 (or the pseudogene TRBV3-2) to TRBJ2-7; 7 bases align to TRBD1. The CDR3 is 14 amino acids. V shed 4 bases and J 3 bases; nucleotides not matched to a gene: 6. Germline-derived CDR1 and CDR2 are LGHDT and YNNKEL (reference sequence).

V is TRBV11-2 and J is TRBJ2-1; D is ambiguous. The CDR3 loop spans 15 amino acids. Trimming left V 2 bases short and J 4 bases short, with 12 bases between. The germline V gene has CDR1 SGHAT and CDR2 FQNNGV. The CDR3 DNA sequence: TGTGCCAGCAGCTTAAGGTTCACGAGTTACAATGAGCAGTTCTTC. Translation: CASSLRFTSYNEQFF.

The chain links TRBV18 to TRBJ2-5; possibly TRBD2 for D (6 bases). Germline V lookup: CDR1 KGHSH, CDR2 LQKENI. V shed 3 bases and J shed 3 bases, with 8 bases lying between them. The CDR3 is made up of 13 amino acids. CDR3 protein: CASSPGLEETQYF. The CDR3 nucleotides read TGTGCCAGCTCACCGGGACTCGAAGAGACCCAGTACTTC.

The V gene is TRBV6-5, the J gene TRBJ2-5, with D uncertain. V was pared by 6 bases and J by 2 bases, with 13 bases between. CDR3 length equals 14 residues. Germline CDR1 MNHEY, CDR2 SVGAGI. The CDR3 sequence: CASSLSDLQETQYF. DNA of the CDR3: TGTGCCAGCAGCCTCTCCGATTTGCAAGAGACCCAGTACTTC.

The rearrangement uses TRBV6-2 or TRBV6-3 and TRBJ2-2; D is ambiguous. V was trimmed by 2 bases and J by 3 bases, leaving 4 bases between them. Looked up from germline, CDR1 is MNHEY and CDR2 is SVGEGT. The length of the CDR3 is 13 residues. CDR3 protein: CASSYRDTGELFF. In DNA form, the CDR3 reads TGTGCCAGCAGTTACAGGGACACCGGGGAGCTGTTTTTT.